What follows are 31 T cell receptor beta chains derived from one specimen sequenced in a study of blood T cell repertoires in COVID-19. Sequenced by immunoSEQ multiplex PCR; TCRdb stores in-frame clones only, minus some. The table has under 150,000 clones, more than 75% seen once. Specimen: peripheral blood. Source of these receptors: a woman in her forties with acute or convalescent COVID-19.

V and J are TRBV28 and TRBJ1-3; D may be TRBD1 (6 bases). The CDR3 is 14 residues long. The germline V gene has CDR1 MDHEN and CDR2 SYDVKM. V lost 5 bases to trimming and J lost 0 bases, with 8 bases between them. CDR3 amino acids: CASSDRLSGNTIYF. For the CDR3, the DNA is TGTGCCAGCAGTGACAGGCTCTCTGGAAACACCATATATTTT.

The chain recombines TRBV10-3 with TRBJ1-1, with unresolved D. The ends were cut back, 5 bases at V and 0 bases at J, with 7 bases in the middle. This CDR3 spans 13 amino acids. Germline CDR1 and CDR2: ENHRY and SYGVKD. CDR3 sequence reads: CAISRGVNTEAFF. Written as DNA, the CDR3 is TGTGCCATCAGTCGGGGAGTGAACACTGAAGCTTTCTTT.

The rearrangement joins TRBV5-1 to TRBJ2-2; the D gene is possibly TRBD2 (6 bases). Trimming cost V 3 bases and J 5 bases, with 14 bases left between them. CDR1 and CDR2 (germline): SGHRS, YFSETQ. The CDR3 runs 15 residues. The CDR3 coding sequence is TGCGCCAGCAGCTCCCCCGGGACTGCGACCGGGGAGCTGTTTTTT. It yields the protein CASSSPGTATGELFF.

The chain is built from TRBV5-4 and TRBJ1-6, with 7 bases identical to TRBD1. V gave up 0 bases and J gave up 9 bases; unmatched junction bases: 3. The CDR3 is 14 residues long. Germline assignment: CDR1 SGHNT and CDR2 YYREEE (reference sequence). The CDR3 DNA reads as TGTGCCAGCAGCTTGGGGGGACAGAGTTCACCCCTCCACTTT. Translated: CASSLGGQSSPLHF.

This clone has only one observation. The chain employs TRBV7-8 and TRBJ1-1; a weak D match, TRBD1 (5 bases). The CDR3 spans 16 residues. V lost 2 bases to trimming and J lost 0 bases, with 13 bases between them. Germline assignment: CDR1 SGHVS and CDR2 FQNEAQ. The CDR3 here is CASSLRTSGVNTEAFF. The DNA of the CDR3 is TGTGCCAGCAGCTTAAGGACATCAGGAGTGAACACTGAAGCTTTCTTT.

The chain combines TRBV5-8 with TRBJ1-6, with 9 bases that match TRBD1. Germline V gene data show CDR1 as SGHTS and CDR2 as YDEGEE. This CDR3 is 16 amino acids long. V dropped 4 bases and J dropped 9; count of bases not matched to a gene: 11. The CDR3 loop reads CASSNYGQGFGSPLHF. CDR3 DNA sequence: TGTGCCAGCAGCAATTACGGACAGGGGTTTGGTTCACCCCTCCACTTT. The complete variable domain, with remaining parts taken from reference TRBV5-8 and TRBJ1-6, reads EAGVTQSPTHLIKTRGQQATLRCSPISGHTSVYWYQQALGLGLQFLLWYDEGEERNRGNFPPRFSGRQFPNYSSELNVNALELEDSALYLCASSNYGQGFGSPLHFGNGTRLTVT.

This clone was seen repeatedly, ten times or more. The rearrangement joins TRBV6-5 to TRBJ2-1; 11 positions match TRBD2. The CDR3 is 15 residues long. With 5 bases clipped from V and 4 bases from J, the junction kept 4 bases outside the gene matches. Germline-derived CDR1 and CDR2 are MNHEY and SVGAGI. CDR3 nucleotide sequence: TGTGCCAGCAGTCCTAGCGGGAGGCCTTACAATGAGCAGTTCTTC. This encodes CASSPSGRPYNEQFF.

This chain connects TRBV28 to TRBJ1-1; D might be TRBD1 (6 bases). V was shortened by 3 bases and J by 0 bases, with 14 bases between the two germline ends. CDR1 and CDR2 (germline): MDHEN, SYDVKM. The CDR3 runs 16 residues. CDR3 coding DNA: TGTGCCAGCAGTTTGGCAGGGGCTACGATGAACACTGAAGCTTTCTTT. It is translated as CASSLAGATMNTEAFF.

This clone occurred once. The chain employs TRBV18 and TRBJ2-2; tentative D call: TRBD1 (6 bases). Germline lookup yields CDR1 KGHSH and CDR2 LQKENI. Deletions cut 5 bases from V and 3 bases from J, with 13 bases between. This CDR3 spans 15 amino acids. The CDR3 reads CASSSGVGYTGELFF. CDR3 nucleotide sequence: TGTGCCAGCTCATCAGGGGTCGGCTACACCGGGGAGCTGTTTTTT.

The chain couples TRBV19 to TRBJ1-5; 8 bases are shared with TRBD1. Germline CDR1 is LNHDA and CDR2 is SQIVND (reference sequence). V lost 3 bases and J lost 6; bases outside the gene matches: 7. The CDR3 has 15 amino acids. CDR3 coding DNA: TGTGCCAGTAGTATTGACGACAGGGGTGGTCAGCCCCAGCATTTT. It codes for CASSIDDRGGQPQHF. Looking up the rest from reference TRBV19 and TRBJ1-5 gives the full variable domain: DGGITQSPKYLFRKEGQNVTLSCEQNLNHDAMYWYRQDPGQGLRLIYYSQIVNDFQKGDIAEGYSVSREKKESFPLTVTSAQKNPTAFYLCASSIDDRGGQPQHFGDGTRLSIL.

The V gene is TRBV30, the J gene TRBJ1-6; 8 bases agree with TRBD1. V lost 2 bases to trimming and J lost 8 bases; unmatched junction nucleotides: 8. From germline, CDR1 is GTSNPN and CDR2 SVGIG (reference sequence). The CDR3 covers 15 residues. DNA for the CDR3: TGTGCCTGGAGTACGGGGCAGGGGGCAGATTCACCCCTCCACTTT. Residues: CAWSTGQGADSPLHF.

This clone occurred a few times. The genes are TRBV24-1 and TRBJ2-7; TRBD2 is a possible D gene (5 bases). Germline assignment: CDR1 KGHDR and CDR2 SFDVKD. V dropped 4 bases and J dropped 4 bases, with 13 bases sitting between them. This CDR3 has 14 amino acids. Here the CDR3 DNA reads TGTGCCACCAGTGACCGGGATAGCCCTTACGAGCAGTACTTC. This sequence encodes CATSDRDSPYEQYF.

This clone was counted between two and nine times. This chain connects TRBV4-2 to TRBJ2-5; 7 nucleotides match TRBD1. The CDR3 contains 15 residues. Germline V gene lookup returns CDR1 LGHNA and CDR2 YNFKEQ. Unmatched junction bases numbered 4, after V lost 1 base and J lost 2 bases. The DNA for the CDR3 is TGTGCCAGCAGCCAAGTTGAGGGGGCTCAAGAGACCCAGTACTTC. It translates to CASSQVEGAQETQYF.

The rearrangement joins TRBV3-1 (or the pseudogene TRBV3-2) to TRBJ1-3, with 8 positions matching TRBD1. V lost 6 bases to trimming and J lost 3 bases; unmatched junction nucleotides: 7. Germline V gene data show CDR1 as LGHDT and CDR2 as YNNKEL (reference sequence). This CDR3 comprises 15 residues. In nucleotides, the CDR3 is TGTGCCAGCAGTCTTCAGGGGGCTAGTGGAAACACCATATATTTT. Translating it yields CASSLQGASGNTIYF.

The rearrangement joins TRBV28 to TRBJ2-2; no clear D. This CDR3 region has 16 residues. Germline V CDR1 and CDR2: MDHEN, SYDVKM. Trimming pared 3 bases from V and 0 bases from J, leaving 11 bases between. CDR3 region: CASSFIDFPNTGELFF. CDR3 in DNA: TGTGCCAGCAGTTTTATCGACTTTCCGAACACCGGGGAGCTGTTTTTT. The complete variable domain, with remaining parts taken from reference TRBV28 and TRBJ2-2, reads DVKVTQSSRYLVKRTGEKVFLECVQDMDHENMFWYRQDPGLGLRLIYFSYDVKMKEKGDIPEGYSVSREKKERFSLILESASTNQTSMYLCASSFIDFPNTGELFFGEGSRLTVL.

The gene calls are TRBV27 and TRBJ1-4; D gene uncertain. Germline V gene lookup returns CDR1 MNHEY and CDR2 SMNVEV (reference sequence). Trimming took 6 bases from V and 8 from J, leaving 19 bases between them. This CDR3 contains 15 residues. The CDR3 here is CASSVHVGREEKLFF. CDR3 coding DNA: TGTGCCAGCAGCGTCCACGTGGGCCGGGAGGAAAAACTGTTTTTT. The full variable domain, its missing parts supplied by reference TRBV27 and TRBJ1-4, is EAQVTQNPRYLITVTGKKLTVTCSQNMNHEYMSWYRQDPGLGLRQIYYSMNVEVTDKGDVPEGYKVSRKEKRNFPLILESPSPNQTSLYFCASSVHVGREEKLFFGSGTQLSVL.

The rearrangement joins TRBV4-3 to TRBJ2-1; 11 nucleotides line up with TRBD2. The length of the CDR3 is 19 residues. V trimming: 0 bases; J trimming: 7 bases; junction bases outside the gene matches: 14. CDR1 and CDR2 from the germline V gene are LGHNA and YSLEER. This CDR3 reads CASSQDLGWVAGGSNEQFF. In DNA form, the CDR3 reads TGCGCCAGCAGCCAAGATCTCGGTTGGGTAGCGGGAGGGTCAAATGAGCAGTTCTTC.

The chain's CDR3 is CASSSTGLFLRNSPLHF. CDR3 nucleotide sequence: TGTGCCAGCAGCTCGACGGGACTGTTTCTTCGTAATTCACCCCTCCACTTT. The chain couples TRBV5-4 to TRBJ1-6, with D perhaps TRBD1 (5 bases). V shed 3 bases and J shed 6 bases, with 19 bases lying between them. The CDR3 consists of 17 residues. CDR1 SGHNT and CDR2 YYREEE come from the germline V gene (reference sequence).

This sequence joins TRBV6-2 or TRBV6-3 and TRBJ1-1; a weak D match, TRBD1 (6 bases). Germline CDR1 is MNHEY and CDR2 is SVGEGT. The CDR3 has 15 amino acids. The germline V and J ends were trimmed by 2 bases and 4 bases, with 14 bases remaining between them. In nucleotides, the CDR3 is TGTGCCAGCAGTTACCCCGGGACAATTTTCACTGAAGCTTTCTTT. Its translation is CASSYPGTIFTEAFF.

V and J are TRBV29-1 and TRBJ1-2; TRBD1 agrees at 7 bases. Losses at the gene ends were 3 bases for V and 8 bases for J; bases not matched to a gene: 6. The V gene's germline CDR1 is SQVTM and CDR2 ANQGSEA. The CDR3 is 12 amino acids. The CDR3 coding sequence is TGCAGCGTTGAGAAAGGGGGCGAAGGCTACACCTTC. Protein product: CSVEKGGEGYTF.

The rearrangement joins TRBV7-9 to TRBJ1-2, with D possibly being TRBD1 (5 bases). Deletions cut 2 bases from V and 8 bases from J, with 15 bases between. From germline, CDR1 is SEHNR and CDR2 FQNEAQ (reference sequence). There are 14 residues in the CDR3. The CDR3 sequence: CASSLIQQVVGYTF. CDR3 in DNA: TGTGCCAGCAGCTTAATCCAACAGGTGGTCGGCTACACCTTC.

DNA of the CDR3: TGTGCCAGCTCCTTGGACAGGTACCAAGAGACCCAGTACTTC. Translation: CASSLDRYQETQYF. The chain couples TRBV18 to TRBJ2-5; 7 positions agree with TRBD1. Germline V gene lookup returns CDR1 KGHSH and CDR2 LQKENI. The CDR3 contains 14 residues. V was clipped by 6 bases and J by 0 bases; unmatched bases: 4.

The table lists this clone with a few counts. V is TRBV7-2 and J is TRBJ1-3; 11 bases map to TRBD1. Trimming cost V 2 bases and J 2 bases; bases outside gene matches: 2. The CDR3 sequence is 16 residues long. CDR1 and CDR2 from the germline V gene are SGHTA and FQGNSA. CDR3 DNA: TGTGCCAGCAGCTTACCGGGACAGGGGGCTGGAAACACCATATATTTT. Its translation is CASSLPGQGAGNTIYF. The full variable domain, rest sourced from reference TRBV7-2 and TRBJ1-3, is GAGVSQSPSNKVTEKGKDVELRCDPISGHTALYWYRQSLGQGLEFLIYFQGNSAPDKSGLPSDRFSAERTGGSVSTLTIQRTQQEDSAVYLCASSLPGQGAGNTIYFGEGSWLTVV.

This rearrangement joins TRBV10-3 to TRBJ1-3; unclear D gene. V lost 11 bases and J 2 bases, leaving 19 bases between the germline ends. Germline assignment: CDR1 ENHRY and CDR2 SYGVKD. This CDR3 comprises 15 residues. CDR3 sequence (DNA): TGTGCCTCCGGGGAGACGGGGTTTACTGGAAACACCATATATTTT. It specifies CASGETGFTGNTIYF.

This clone was seen a single time. The genes are TRBV4-1 and TRBJ2-1; 7 bases are shared with TRBD2. Germline V gene data show CDR1 as MGHRA and CDR2 as YSYEKL. This CDR3 is built from 15 residues. With 1 base clipped from V and 2 bases from J, the junction kept 2 bases outside the gene matches. CDR3 DNA: TGCGCCAGCAGCCAAGTAGCGGGCCCCTACAATGAGCAGTTCTTC. It yields the protein CASSQVAGPYNEQFF.

In the case of this clone: The sample carries other DNA sequences with the same CDR3. This chain connects TRBV19 to TRBJ1-1, with D possibly being TRBD1 (5 bases). Trimming took off 3 bases at V and 4 bases at J, with 12 bases between the two ends. The CDR3 runs 14 residues. From germline, CDR1 is LNHDA and CDR2 SQIVND (reference sequence). The CDR3 nucleotides are TGTGCCAGTAGTATTGGCGGGGGGGGCACTGAAGCTTTCTTT. This encodes CASSIGGGGTEAFF.

This chain joins TRBV9 and TRBJ2-3; D is perhaps TRBD2 (7 bases). The germline gives CDR1 SGDLS, CDR2 YYNGEE. The CDR3 totals 17 residues. The germline V and J ends were trimmed by 4 bases and 0 bases, with 18 bases remaining between them. CDR3: CASSRGAALISTDTQYF. DNA for the CDR3: TGTGCCAGCAGCCGGGGGGCAGCTCTTATTAGCACAGATACGCAGTATTTT.

This clone has a handful of counts. This sample also contains other DNA sequences that code for the same CDR3. The CDR3 region has the DNA TGTGCCACCAGCGGACAGGGCGGACAGCCCCAGCATTTT. It yields the protein CATSGQGGQPQHF. The chain uses TRBV15 and TRBJ1-5, with TRBD1 identical over 8 bases. The CDR3 covers 13 residues. Germline CDR1 is LNHNV and CDR2 is YYDKDF (reference sequence). Trimming at V came to 5 bases and at J to 7 bases, leaving 4 bases not matched to a gene.

V usage is TRBV19 and J usage is TRBJ1-2, with TRBD1 identical over 10 bases. Trimming at V came to 5 bases and at J to 4 bases, leaving 10 bases not matched to a gene. Germline assignment: CDR1 LNHDA and CDR2 SQIVND (reference sequence). The CDR3 totals 16 residues. CDR3 nucleotides: TGTGCCAGTAGTCGGGGACAGGGGCAGGGATCCTATGGCTACACCTTC. It yields the protein CASSRGQGQGSYGYTF.

V gene TRBV9 combines with J gene TRBJ1-6; 8 bases are a match to TRBD1. After removal of 3 bases from V and 6 bases from J, the junction contained 5 bases not matched to a gene. Germline V gives CDR1 SGDLS, CDR2 YYNGEE. The CDR3 is 15 amino acids. The CDR3 DNA reads TGTGCCAGCAGCGCCCGGACAGGGTTTAATTCACCCCTCCACTTT. Protein sequence: CASSARTGFNSPLHF.

The chain joins TRBV2 to TRBJ1-2; 9 nucleotides align to TRBD1. The CDR3 spans 14 residues. V gave up 5 bases and J gave up 6 bases; unmatched junction bases: 7. CDR1 and CDR2 from the germline V gene are SNHLY and FYNNEI. In DNA form, the CDR3 reads TGTGCCAGCAGTTCACCCGGGACAGGGAATGGCTACACCTTC. Protein: CASSSPGTGNGYTF.